This entry is about one TCR beta chain. Its antigen is as yet unknown. The CDR3 extends over 15 amino acids. CDR1 and CDR2 (germline): LNHDA, SQIVND (reference sequence). The V end lost 4 bases, the J end lost 1 base, and 14 bases lay between the germline ends. The data belong to a study of siplizumab effects on memory and regulatory T cells. Study-wide points: Siplizumab significantly decreased alloreactive sequences from unstimulated CD4+ memory cells. The alloresponse seemed to draw substantially on naive T cells, which appeared more diverse than memory cells. A minor fraction of alloreactive clones, and no more, mapped to unstimulated subsets. Naive-or-memory phenotypes were unassignable for roughly 75-96% of proliferating CD4+ or CD8+ clones.

Method: immunoSEQ multiplex PCR; TCRdb's copy keeps in-frame clones and lacks some. The table records 94,000 or so clones, 93% of them present only once. The rearrangement links TRBV19 to TRBJ2-7; D is undetermined. The clonotype originates from a human donor in good health. The sequenced material came from CD8+ T cells sorted from blood. CDR3 amino acids: CASSTSHWGSYEQYF. In DNA, the CDR3 is TGTGCCAGTAGTACCTCGCACTGGGGTTCCTACGAGCAGTACTTC.